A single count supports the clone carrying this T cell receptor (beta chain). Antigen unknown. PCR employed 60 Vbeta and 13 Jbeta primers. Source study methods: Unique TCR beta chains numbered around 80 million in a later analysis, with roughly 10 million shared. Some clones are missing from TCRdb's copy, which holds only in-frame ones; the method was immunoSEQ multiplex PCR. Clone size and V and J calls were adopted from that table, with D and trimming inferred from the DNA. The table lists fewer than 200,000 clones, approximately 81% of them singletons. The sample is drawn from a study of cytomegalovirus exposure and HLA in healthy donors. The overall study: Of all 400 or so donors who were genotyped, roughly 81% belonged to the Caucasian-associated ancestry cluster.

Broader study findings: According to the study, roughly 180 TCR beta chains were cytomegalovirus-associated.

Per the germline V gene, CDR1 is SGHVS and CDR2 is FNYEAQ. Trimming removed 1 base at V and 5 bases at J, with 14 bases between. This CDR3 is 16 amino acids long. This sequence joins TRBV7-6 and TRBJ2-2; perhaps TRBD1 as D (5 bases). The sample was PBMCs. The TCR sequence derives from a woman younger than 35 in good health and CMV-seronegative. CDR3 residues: CASSLDRPESTGELFF. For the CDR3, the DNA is TGTGCCAGCAGCTTAGACAGGCCAGAATCAACCGGGGAGCTGTTTTTT.